These T cell receptor beta chains were read from a single sample in a study of blood T cell repertoires in COVID-19. Libraries were prepared by immunoSEQ multiplex PCR; TCRdb keeps only in-frame clonotypes and omits some of them. In the table there are over 65,000 clones, approximately 80% of which are singletons. Sequences were obtained from peripheral blood. The receptors stem from a man aged 80 or over with acute or convalescent COVID-19. The CDR3 runs from the conserved cysteine through the conserved F or W. The order of the fields is CDR3 length, D gene, clone size, J gene, V gene, CDR3 protein, CDR3 DNA. A D gene is named only where the DNA matches it firmly. Expanded clones get a size class; other rows say once, few or many, or leave the size out.

12 NA once TRBJ2-5 TRBV28 CASSSNTQTQYF TGTGCCAGCAGTTCAAATACTCAGACCCAGTACTTC
12 NA NA TRBJ1-1 TRBV7-9 CASSSLGAEAFF TGTGCCAGCAGCTCCCTCGGGGCTGAAGCTTTCTTT
14 NA NA TRBJ2-5 TRBV5-1 CASSWDPGRETQYF TGCGCCAGCAGTTGGGATCCCGGGAGAGAGACCCAGTACTTC
17 TRBD1 NA TRBJ2-2 TRBV7-9 CASSFIPGTGSTGELFF TGTGCCAGCAGCTTTATTCCCGGGACAGGGTCCACCGGGGAGCTGTTTTTT
15 TRBD1 NA TRBJ1-2 TRBV6-2/TRBV6-3 CASSFAGTGQYGYTF TGTGCCAGCAGTTTCGCCGGGACAGGCCAATATGGCTACACCTTC
13 NA NA TRBJ2-7 TRBV18 CASSLNRQYEQYF TGTGCCAGCTCACTAAATAGACAGTACGAGCAGTACTTC
15 TRBD1 NA TRBJ2-1 TRBV7-9 CASSSTGTGSNEQFF TGTGCCAGCAGTTCTACCGGGACAGGGTCCAATGAGCAGTTCTTC
14 NA few TRBJ2-1 TRBV28 CASCSSRGLYEQFF TGTGCCAGTTGTTCCTCGCGGGGACTGTATGAGCAGTTCTTC
15 NA NA TRBJ2-3 TRBV19 CASSKPGLASHTQYF TGTGCCAGTAGTAAACCGGGACTGGCATCACATACGCAGTATTTT
15 NA NA TRBJ2-2 TRBV6-5 CASRSGLLNTGELFF TGTGCCAGCAGGTCGGGACTCTTGAACACCGGGGAGCTGTTTTTT
15 NA NA TRBJ1-5 TRBV6-5 CASSYSGRSNQPQHF TGTGCCAGCAGTTACTCGGGCAGGTCCAATCAGCCCCAGCATTTT
17 NA NA TRBJ1-1 TRBV29-1 CSVTVLPRRPAEAAVFF TGCAGCGTCACAGTTCTCCCCCGACGCCCCGCCGAAGCCGCAGTTTTCTTT
12 NA NA TRBJ1-2 TRBV6-5 CAGTGIGYGYTF TGTGCCGGCACAGGGATCGGGTATGGCTACACCTTC
8 NA NA TRBJ1-1 TRBV28 CWRTEAFF TGTTGGAGGACTGAAGCTTTCTTT
14 NA NA TRBJ2-5 TRBV5-1 CASSLFAGGETQYF TGCGCCAGCAGCTTGTTTGCAGGGGGGGAGACCCAGTACTTC
15 NA few TRBJ2-5 TRBV19 CASSPQATGGETQYF TGTGCCAGTAGTCCCCAGGCGACAGGCGGAGAGACCCAGTACTTC
16 NA NA TRBJ2-1 TRBV6-5 CASSYSRRTTDNEQFF TGTGCCAGCAGTTACTCGAGGCGAACCACCGACAATGAGCAGTTCTTC
13 NA NA TRBJ1-5 TRBV5-5 CASSLAPNQPQHF TGTGCCAGCAGCTTGGCCCCTAATCAGCCCCAGCATTTT
18 TRBD2 once TRBJ2-2 TRBV9 CASSGSPSGSQPTGELFF TGTGCCAGCAGTGGAAGCCCAAGCGGGAGCCAACCCACCGGGGAGCTGTTTTTT
13 NA NA TRBJ1-2 TRBV10-1 CASSAQGNYGYTF TGCGCCAGCAGTGCACAGGGAAACTATGGCTACACCTTC
16 TRBD2 NA TRBJ2-1 TRBV7-9 CASSTPGGALYNEQFF TGTGCCAGCAGCACCCCGGGGGGAGCCCTTTACAATGAGCAGTTCTTC
14 TRBD1 NA TRBJ2-7 TRBV13 CASSFQGAHYEQYF TGTGCCAGCAGCTTTCAGGGGGCGCATTACGAGCAGTACTTC
15 TRBD1 NA TRBJ1-5 TRBV3-1/TRBV3-2 CASSQEQGAGQPQHF TGTGCCAGCAGCCAAGAACAGGGGGCAGGGCAGCCCCAGCATTTT